The clone carrying this T cell receptor beta chain was seen many times. Each CDR3 protein gets one entry after TCRdb re-called the 5' RACE reads with MiXCR. The sample yields roughly 190,000 distinct CDR3 sequences, roughly 12% seen once. The data derive from a study of CD8 T cells in ankylosing spondylitis. Germline V CDR1 and CDR2: LGHDT, YNNKEL (reference sequence). The CDR3 has 13 residues. After removal of 4 bases from V and 3 bases from J, the junction contained 3 bases not matched to a gene. The chain employs TRBV3-1 and TRBJ2-7; 7 bases agree with TRBD2. Sequencing was performed on blood, either unsorted or a sorted T cell fraction (not recorded which). This receptor was identified in a male donor with ankylosing spondylitis or in good health (not recorded which). This CDR3 reads CASSPSSGYEQYF. As DNA, the CDR3 is TGTGCCAGCAGCCCTTCTAGCGGCTACGAGCAGTACTTC.